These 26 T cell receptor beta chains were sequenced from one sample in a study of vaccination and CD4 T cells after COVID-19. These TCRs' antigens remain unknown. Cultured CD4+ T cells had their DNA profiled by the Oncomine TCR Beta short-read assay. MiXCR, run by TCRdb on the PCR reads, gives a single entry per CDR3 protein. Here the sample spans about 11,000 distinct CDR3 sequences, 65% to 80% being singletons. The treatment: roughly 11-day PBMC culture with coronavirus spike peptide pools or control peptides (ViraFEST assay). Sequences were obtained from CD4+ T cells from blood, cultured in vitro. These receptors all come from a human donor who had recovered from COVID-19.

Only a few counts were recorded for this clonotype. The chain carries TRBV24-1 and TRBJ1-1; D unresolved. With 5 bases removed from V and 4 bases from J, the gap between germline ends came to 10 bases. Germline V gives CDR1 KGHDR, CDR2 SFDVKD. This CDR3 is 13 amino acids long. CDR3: CATSGRVGTEAFF. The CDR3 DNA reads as TGTGCCACCAGTGGAAGGGTCGGCACTGAAGCTTTCTTT.

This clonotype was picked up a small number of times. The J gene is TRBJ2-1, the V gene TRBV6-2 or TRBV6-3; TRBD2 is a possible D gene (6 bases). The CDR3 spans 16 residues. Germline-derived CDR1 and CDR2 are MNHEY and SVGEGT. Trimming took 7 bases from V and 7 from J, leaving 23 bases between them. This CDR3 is CASTPQASVARNEQFF. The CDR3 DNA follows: TGTGCCAGCACACCACAGGCTAGCGTCGCCAGAAATGAGCAGTTCTTC.

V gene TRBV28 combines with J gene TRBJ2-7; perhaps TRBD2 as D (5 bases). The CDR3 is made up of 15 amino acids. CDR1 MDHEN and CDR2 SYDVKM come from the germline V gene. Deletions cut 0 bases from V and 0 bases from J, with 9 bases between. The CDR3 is CASSLWRVLSYEQYF. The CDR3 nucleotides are TGTGCCAGCAGTTTATGGAGGGTGCTCTCCTACGAGCAGTACTTC.

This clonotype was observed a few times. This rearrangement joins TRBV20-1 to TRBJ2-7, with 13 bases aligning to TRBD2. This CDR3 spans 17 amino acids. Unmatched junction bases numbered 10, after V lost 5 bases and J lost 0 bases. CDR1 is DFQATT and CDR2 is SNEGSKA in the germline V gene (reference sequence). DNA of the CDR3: TGCAGTGCTCCCGGTAGACTAGCGGGGGGATCCTCCTACGAGCAGTACTTC. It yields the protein CSAPGRLAGGSSYEQYF.

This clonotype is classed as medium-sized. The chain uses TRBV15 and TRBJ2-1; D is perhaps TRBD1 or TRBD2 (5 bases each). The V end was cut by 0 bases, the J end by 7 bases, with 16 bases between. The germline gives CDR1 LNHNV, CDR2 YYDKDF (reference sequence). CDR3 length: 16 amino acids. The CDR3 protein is CATSRDPGTRPNEQFF. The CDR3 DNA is TGTGCCACCAGCAGAGATCCCGGGACCCGACCGAATGAGCAGTTCTTC.

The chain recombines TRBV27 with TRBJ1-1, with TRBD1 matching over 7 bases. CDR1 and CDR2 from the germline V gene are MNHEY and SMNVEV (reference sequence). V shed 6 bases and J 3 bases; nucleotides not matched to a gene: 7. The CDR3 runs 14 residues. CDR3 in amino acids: CASRMGQTYTEAFF. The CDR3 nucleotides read TGTGCCAGCAGAATGGGACAGACTTACACTGAAGCTTTCTTT.

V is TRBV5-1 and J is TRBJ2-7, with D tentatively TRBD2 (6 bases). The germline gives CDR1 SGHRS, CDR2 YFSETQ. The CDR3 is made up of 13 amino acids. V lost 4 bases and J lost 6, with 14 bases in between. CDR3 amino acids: CASSPRERGEQYF. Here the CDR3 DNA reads TGCGCCAGCAGCCCTCGGGAGAGGGGCGAGCAGTACTTC.

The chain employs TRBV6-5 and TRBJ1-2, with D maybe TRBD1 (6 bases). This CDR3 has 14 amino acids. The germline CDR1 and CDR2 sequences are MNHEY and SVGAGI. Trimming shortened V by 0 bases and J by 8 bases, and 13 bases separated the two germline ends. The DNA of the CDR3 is TGTGCCAGCAGTTACTCGGGTGGGGGGCAGGGCTACACCTTC. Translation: CASSYSGGGQGYTF.

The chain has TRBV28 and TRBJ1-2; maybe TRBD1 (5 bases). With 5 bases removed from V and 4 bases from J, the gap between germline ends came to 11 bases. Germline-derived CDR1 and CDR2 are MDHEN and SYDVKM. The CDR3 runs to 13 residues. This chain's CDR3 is CASSPGKVYGYTF. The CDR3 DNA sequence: TGTGCCAGCAGTCCAGGGAAGGTCTATGGCTACACCTTC.

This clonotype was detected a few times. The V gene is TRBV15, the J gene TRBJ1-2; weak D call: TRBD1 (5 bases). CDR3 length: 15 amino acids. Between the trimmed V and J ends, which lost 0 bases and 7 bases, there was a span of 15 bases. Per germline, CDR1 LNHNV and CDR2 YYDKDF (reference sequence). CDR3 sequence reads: CATSRDRGGSSGYTF. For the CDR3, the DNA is TGTGCCACCAGCAGAGACCGCGGGGGGAGCTCTGGCTACACCTTC.

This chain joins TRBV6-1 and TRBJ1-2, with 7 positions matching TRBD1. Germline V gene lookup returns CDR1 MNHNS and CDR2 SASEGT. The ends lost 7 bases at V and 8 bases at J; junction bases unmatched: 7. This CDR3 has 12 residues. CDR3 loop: CASTDRVLGYTF. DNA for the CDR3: TGTGCCAGCACCGACAGGGTCCTAGGCTACACCTTC.

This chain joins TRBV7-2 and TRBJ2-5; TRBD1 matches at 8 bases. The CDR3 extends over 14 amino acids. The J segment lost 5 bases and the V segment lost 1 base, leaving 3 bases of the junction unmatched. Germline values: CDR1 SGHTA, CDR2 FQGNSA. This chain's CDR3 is CASSLGGDRETQYF. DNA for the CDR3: TGTGCCAGCAGCTTAGGAGGGGACAGGGAGACCCAGTACTTC.

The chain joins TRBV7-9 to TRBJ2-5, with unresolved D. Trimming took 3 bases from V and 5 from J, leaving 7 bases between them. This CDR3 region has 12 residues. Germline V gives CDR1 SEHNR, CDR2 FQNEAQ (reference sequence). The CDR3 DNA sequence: TGTGCCAGCAGCTTCTACGGGGAGACCCAGTACTTC. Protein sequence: CASSFYGETQYF. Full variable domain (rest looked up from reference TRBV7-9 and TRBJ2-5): DTGVSQNPRHKITKRGQNVTFRCDPISEHNRLYWYRQTLGQGPEFLTYFQNEAQLEKSRLLSDRFSAERPKGSFSTLEIQRTEQGDSAMYLCASSFYGETQYFGPGTRLLVL.

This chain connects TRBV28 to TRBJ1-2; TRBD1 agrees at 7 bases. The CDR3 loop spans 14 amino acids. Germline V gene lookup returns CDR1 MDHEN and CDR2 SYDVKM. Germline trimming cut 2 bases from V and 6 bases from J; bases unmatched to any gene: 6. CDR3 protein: CASSLEVTGNGYTF. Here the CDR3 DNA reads TGTGCCAGCAGTTTAGAAGTGACAGGGAATGGCTACACCTTC.

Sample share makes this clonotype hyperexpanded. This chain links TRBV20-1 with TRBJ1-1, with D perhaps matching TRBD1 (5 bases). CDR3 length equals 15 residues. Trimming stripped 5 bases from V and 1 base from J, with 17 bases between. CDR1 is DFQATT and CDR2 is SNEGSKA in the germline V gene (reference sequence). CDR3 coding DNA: TGCAGTGCTGGGTCCCGGGGCGGGGCGAACACTGAAGCTTTCTTT. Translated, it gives CSAGSRGGANTEAFF.

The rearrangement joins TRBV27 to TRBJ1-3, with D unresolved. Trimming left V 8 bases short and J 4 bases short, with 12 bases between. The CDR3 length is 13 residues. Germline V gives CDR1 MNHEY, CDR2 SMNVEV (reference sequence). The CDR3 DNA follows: TGTGCCAGCCGGGCCTCGGGAGGAAACACCATATATTTT. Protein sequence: CASRASGGNTIYF.

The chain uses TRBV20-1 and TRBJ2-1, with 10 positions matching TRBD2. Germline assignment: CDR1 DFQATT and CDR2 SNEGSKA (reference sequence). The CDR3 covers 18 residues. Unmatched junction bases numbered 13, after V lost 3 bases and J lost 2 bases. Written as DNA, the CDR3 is TGCAGTGCTAGCCGGACTGGTAGCGGGAGGTTAACCTACAATGAGCAGTTCTTC. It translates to CSASRTGSGRLTYNEQFF.

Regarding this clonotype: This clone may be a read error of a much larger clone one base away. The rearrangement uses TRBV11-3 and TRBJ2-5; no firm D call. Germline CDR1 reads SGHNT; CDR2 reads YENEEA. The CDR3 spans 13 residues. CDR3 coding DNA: TGTGCCAGCAACTTATTCCGGGCAGAGACCCAGTACTTC. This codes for CASNLFRAETQYF.

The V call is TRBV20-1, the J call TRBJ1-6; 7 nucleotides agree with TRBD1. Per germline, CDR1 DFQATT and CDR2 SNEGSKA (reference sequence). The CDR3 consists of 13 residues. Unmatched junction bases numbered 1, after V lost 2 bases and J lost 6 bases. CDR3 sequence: CSARRDSNSPLHF. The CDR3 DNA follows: TGCAGTGCTAGAAGGGACAGTAATTCACCCCTCCACTTT.

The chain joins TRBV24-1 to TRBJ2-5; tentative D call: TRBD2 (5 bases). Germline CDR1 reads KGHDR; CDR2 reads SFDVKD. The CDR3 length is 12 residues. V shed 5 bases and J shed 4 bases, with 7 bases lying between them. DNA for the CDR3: TGTGCCACCAGTGGAGGGTTAGAGACCCAGTACTTC. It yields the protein CATSGGLETQYF.

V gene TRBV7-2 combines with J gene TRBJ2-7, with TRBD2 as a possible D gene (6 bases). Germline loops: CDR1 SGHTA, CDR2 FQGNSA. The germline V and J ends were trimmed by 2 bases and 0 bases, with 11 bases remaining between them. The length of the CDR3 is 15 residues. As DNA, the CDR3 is TGTGCCAGCAGCTTATTATACGGGAGCTCCTACGAGCAGTACTTC. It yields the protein CASSLLYGSSYEQYF.

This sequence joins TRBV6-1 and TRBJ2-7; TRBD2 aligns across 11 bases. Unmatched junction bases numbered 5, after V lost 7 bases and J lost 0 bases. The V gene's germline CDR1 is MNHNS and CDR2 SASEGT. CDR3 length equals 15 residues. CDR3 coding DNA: TGTGCCAGCAAGAGCGGGACTAGCGGCTCCTACGAGCAGTACTTC. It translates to CASKSGTSGSYEQYF.

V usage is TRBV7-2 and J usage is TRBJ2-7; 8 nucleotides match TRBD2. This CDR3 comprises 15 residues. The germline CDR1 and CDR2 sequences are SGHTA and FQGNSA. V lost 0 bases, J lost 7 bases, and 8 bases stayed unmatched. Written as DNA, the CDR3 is TGTGCCAGCAGCTTAGCGCGGGGGGTATCGGGAGAGCAGTACTTC. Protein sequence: CASSLARGVSGEQYF.

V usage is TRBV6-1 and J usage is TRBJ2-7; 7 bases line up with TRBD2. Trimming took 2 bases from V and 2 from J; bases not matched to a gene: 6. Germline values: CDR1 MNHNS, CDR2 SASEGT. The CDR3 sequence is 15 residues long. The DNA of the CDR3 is TGTGCCAGCAGTGAAAGCCTAGCGGAACCCTACGAGCAGTACTTC. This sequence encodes CASSESLAEPYEQYF.

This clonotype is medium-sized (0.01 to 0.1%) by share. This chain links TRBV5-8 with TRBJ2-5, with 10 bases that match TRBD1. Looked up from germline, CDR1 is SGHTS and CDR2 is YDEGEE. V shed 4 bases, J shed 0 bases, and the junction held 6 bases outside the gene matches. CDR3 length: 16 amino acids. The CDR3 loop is CASSGGTGAHQETQYF. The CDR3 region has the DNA TGTGCCAGCAGCGGAGGGACAGGGGCCCACCAAGAGACCCAGTACTTC. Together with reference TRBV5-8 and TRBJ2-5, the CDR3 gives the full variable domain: EAGVTQSPTHLIKTRGQQATLRCSPISGHTSVYWYQQALGLGLQFLLWYDEGEERNRGNFPPRFSGRQFPNYSSELNVNALELEDSALYLCASSGGTGAHQETQYFGPGTRLLVL.

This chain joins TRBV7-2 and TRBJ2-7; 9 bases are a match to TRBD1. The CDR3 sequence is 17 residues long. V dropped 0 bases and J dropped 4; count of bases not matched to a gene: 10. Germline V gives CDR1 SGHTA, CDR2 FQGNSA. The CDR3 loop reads CASSLARQGVPTYEQYF. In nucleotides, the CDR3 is TGTGCCAGCAGCTTAGCCCGACAGGGGGTCCCTACATACGAGCAGTACTTC. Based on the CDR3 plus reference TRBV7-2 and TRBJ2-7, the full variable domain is GAGVSQSPSNKVTEKGKDVELRCDPISGHTALYWYRQSLGQGLEFLIYFQGNSAPDKSGLPSDRFSAERTGGSVSTLTIQRTQQEDSAVYLCASSLARQGVPTYEQYFGPGTRLTVT.